What follows is one TCR beta chain and its context. Stated time point: baseline pretreatment blood. Treatment indicated: 15 Gy SBRT to primary tumor, nephrectomy 4 weeks later. The source of the sample is a study of radiation and T cells in renal cell carcinoma. TCRdb keeps only in-frame clones here, not all; method: immunoSEQ multiplex PCR. The sample holds about 150,000 clones; 88% are singletons and the top ten take approximately 4%. The CDR3 contains 15 residues. Looked up from germline, CDR1 is SGHRS and CDR2 is YFSETQ. After removal of 0 bases from V and 6 bases from J, the junction contained 5 bases not matched to a gene.

The receptor comes from a woman in her sixties or seventies with renal cell carcinoma. Sequenced here: blood, sampled from a patient whose treatment included radiotherapy and nephrectomy. The chain has TRBV5-1 and TRBJ2-2, with 7 bases that match TRBD1. The CDR3: CASSLVGTAAGELFF. The CDR3 coding sequence is TGCGCCAGCAGCTTGGTCGGGACAGCAGCCGGGGAGCTGTTTTTT.